The rows below give T cell receptor beta chains drawn from one sample of a study of T-cell memory formation after mild COVID-19. TCRdb processed the 5' RACE reads anew with MiXCR; each CDR3 protein has one entry. The sample carries about 440,000 distinct CDR3 sequences, 20% recorded once. Sequenced input: PBMCs or a T cell subset sorted from them (not recorded which). Receptor source: an adult woman who had mild COVID-19 (a few samples of this study predate the infection). Cell type and time point are not known. CDR3s include the opening cysteine and the closing phenylalanine or tryptophan. Each record gives: J gene, clone size, D gene, V gene, CDR3 DNA, CDR3 protein. The D gene is left open where the match is weak. Clone size is not always given. Where it is, it says once, few, many or a class for expanded clones.

TRBJ2-5,.,.,TRBV29-1,TGCAGCGTAGCCGGGGGACAAGAGACCCAGTACTTC,CSVAGGQETQYF
TRBJ2-1,few,TRBD2,TRBV20-1,TGCAGTGCGCCGTCTAGCGGGAGGGGCCCTGAGCAGTTCTTC,CSAPSSGRGPEQFF
TRBJ2-1,few,TRBD1,TRBV20-1,TGCAGTGCTGGACAGGGGAATGAGCAGTTCTTC,CSAGQGNEQFF
TRBJ1-3,few,.,TRBV5-1,TGCGCCAGCAGCTTATTGAACTCTGGAAACACCATATATTTT,CASSLLNSGNTIYF
TRBJ2-1,few,.,TRBV9,TGTGCCAGCGGAAGGAACTACAATGAGCAGTTCTTC,CASGRNYNEQFF
TRBJ2-7,.,TRBD1,TRBV7-3,TGTGCCAGCAGCCCAACCGGGACAGGGAGGGGAAAGCAGTACTTC,CASSPTGTGRGKQYF
TRBJ1-1,.,.,TRBV9,TGTGCCAGCAGCGTAGACCCAGGGCCCCGTACGAACACTGAAGCTTTCTTT,CASSVDPGPRTNTEAFF
TRBJ1-2,few,.,TRBV6-4,TGTGCCAGCACCGACTTAGTAGGGTATGGCTACACCTTC,CASTDLVGYGYTF
TRBJ2-3,.,.,TRBV4-2,TGTGCCAGCAGCCAAGATGAAGGGTGGCGAGGCACAGATACGCAGTATTTT,CASSQDEGWRGTDTQYF
TRBJ2-7,.,TRBD1,TRBV5-1,TGCGCCAGCAGCTTGGGGGACAGGGATGAGCAGTACTTC,CASSLGDRDEQYF
TRBJ1-2,many,TRBD1,TRBV5-1,TGCGCCAGCAGCTCCGGGGACAGACAGGGACACCCAAACTATGGCTACACCTTC,CASSSGDRQGHPNYGYTF
TRBJ1-2,few,TRBD1,TRBV12-3/TRBV12-4,TGTGCCAGCAGTTTCAGAGGGGGCGGCTATGGCTACACCTTC,CASSFRGGGYGYTF
TRBJ1-2,.,.,TRBV12-3/TRBV12-4,TGTGCCAGCAGTTTAGATCTGCTGGGTTCGGGCTATGGCTACACCTTC,CASSLDLLGSGYGYTF
TRBJ2-1,.,.,TRBV29-1,TGCAGCGTTGAAGATCGGATAGCGGCCTCCTACAATGAGCAGTTCTTC,CSVEDRIAASYNEQFF
TRBJ2-1,.,.,TRBV19,TGTGCCAGTAGTCCTTGGTCTGGGACGAACAATGAGCAGTTCTTC,CASSPWSGTNNEQFF
TRBJ2-7,.,TRBD1,TRBV9,TGTGCCAGCAGCGTAGGGGACAGCAACTACGAGCAGTACTTC,CASSVGDSNYEQYF
TRBJ2-2,few,.,TRBV20-1,TGCAGTGCAGATGACACGGCCGGGGAGCTGTTTTTT,CSADDTAGELFF
TRBJ2-7,few,TRBD1,TRBV7-9,TGTGCCAGCGGGACAGGGAACTACGAGCAGTACTTC,CASGTGNYEQYF
TRBJ2-5,.,TRBD2,TRBV20-1,TGCAGTGCAACGACCCGGACTAGCACGGGGGAGACCCAGTACTTC,CSATTRTSTGETQYF
TRBJ2-1,few,.,TRBV15,TGTGCCACCAGCAGAGAAGGGGAAGGCAATGAGCAGTTCTTC,CATSREGEGNEQFF
TRBJ1-4,few,.,TRBV15,TGTGCCACCAGCAGGCTGATAAAGGCAACTAATGAAAAACTGTTTTTT,CATSRLIKATNEKLFF
TRBJ1-6,few,TRBD1,TRBV6-5,TGTGCCAGCGGGACAGTCAGGACAGGGAGGAATTCACCCCTCCACTTT,CASGTVRTGRNSPLHF
TRBJ2-2,few,.,TRBV11-2,TGTGCCAGCGAGAAGCGAGACAACACCGGGGAGCTGTTTTTT,CASEKRDNTGELFF
TRBJ1-2,few,.,TRBV12-3/TRBV12-4,TGTGCCAGCAGCAAATTGTCGATTATGTACACCTTC,CASSKLSIMYTF
TRBJ1-4,.,.,TRBV25-1,TGTGCCAGCAGTGGGTTAGACTTTCTCCCAGTGAATGAAAAACTGTTTTTT,CASSGLDFLPVNEKLFF
TRBJ1-1,few,.,TRBV12-3/TRBV12-4,TGTGCCAGCAGTTTGGTGGACCCTGAAGCTTTCTTT,CASSLVDPEAFF
TRBJ1-1,many,TRBD1,TRBV19,TGTGCCAGTAGTCCATGGGGACAGGGGCACACTGAAGCTTTCTTT,CASSPWGQGHTEAFF
TRBJ2-7,.,.,TRBV7-2,TGTGCCAGCAGCTTATTTCCCCGGGAGAGGAGCTCCTACGAGCAGTACTTC,CASSLFPRERSSYEQYF
TRBJ1-2,few,.,TRBV10-3,TGTGCCATCAGTGGGCCCTCCTATGGCTACACCTTC,CAISGPSYGYTF
TRBJ2-2,few,.,TRBV12-3/TRBV12-4,TGTGCCAGCAGTCGGGGGGCGCCTACTTCCGGGGAGCTGTTTTTT,CASSRGAPTSGELFF
TRBJ1-6,.,TRBD1,TRBV28,TGTGCCAGCAGTTTTCGTGTTGGGCTTCGCAGGGGGCCGGATAATTCACCCCTCCACTTT,CASSFRVGLRRGPDNSPLHF